Below are 14 T cell receptor beta chains sequenced from a single sample in a study of cytomegalovirus exposure and HLA in healthy donors. Vbeta (60) and Jbeta (13) primers were used in the PCR. Clones were read by immunoSEQ multiplex PCR, and TCRdb kept only the in-frame ones, dropping some. Of about 140,000 clones listed, about 80% were seen once; the top ten hold around 4.9%. The source material was PBMCs. Receptors were obtained from a male donor in good health and CMV-seronegative.

This rearrangement joins TRBV5-4 to TRBJ1-2; D remains ambiguous. Trimming shortened V by 0 bases and J by 6 bases, and 12 bases separated the two germline ends. The CDR3 extends over 14 amino acids. Germline CDR1 and CDR2: SGHNT and YYREEE (reference sequence). The DNA of the CDR3 is TGTGCCAGCAGCTTGGCAGGCAGTCAGAATGGCTACACCTTC. This sequence encodes CASSLAGSQNGYTF. The full variable domain, in which reference TRBV5-4 and TRBJ1-2 provide the parts outside the CDR3, is ETGVTQSPTHLIKTRGQQVTLRCSSQSGHNTVSWYQQALGQGPQFIFQYYREEENGRGNFPPRFSGLQFPNYSSELNVNALELDDSALYLCASSLAGSQNGYTFGSGTRLTVV.

V usage is TRBV28 and J usage is TRBJ1-6, with 8 bases matching TRBD1. The V segment lost 6 bases and the J segment 8 bases; nucleotides outside the gene matches: 9. CDR3 length equals 15 residues. Germline V gene lookup returns CDR1 MDHEN and CDR2 SYDVKM. The CDR3 here is CASSPSDRGDSPLHF. The CDR3, as DNA: TGTGCCAGCAGCCCATCTGACAGGGGTGATTCACCCCTCCACTTT.

This chain joins TRBV6-6 and TRBJ2-7; 10 positions agree with TRBD2. V lost 2 bases and J lost 1; bases outside the gene matches: 2. The V gene's germline CDR1 is MNHNY and CDR2 SVGAGI (reference sequence). The CDR3 has 15 amino acids. This chain's CDR3 is CASSYLAGESYEQYF. CDR3 DNA sequence: TGTGCCAGCAGTTACCTAGCGGGGGAATCCTACGAGCAGTACTTC.

V gene TRBV6-6 combines with J gene TRBJ1-2; 7 positions agree with TRBD1. CDR1 and CDR2 from the germline V gene are MNHNY and SVGAGI (reference sequence). J gave up 8 bases and V 2 bases, and 14 bases lay outside the gene matches. CDR3 length: 16 amino acids. The CDR3 bases are TGTGCCAGCAGTTACCTTTCGAGAACAGGGGATGGGGGCTACACCTTC. Translated, it gives CASSYLSRTGDGGYTF.

This clone was recorded only once. The chain carries TRBV6-6 and TRBJ1-2, with 10 bases lining up with TRBD1. V shed 6 bases and J 8 bases; nucleotides not matched to a gene: 9. This CDR3 has 14 residues. Germline assignment: CDR1 MNHNY and CDR2 SVGAGI (reference sequence). DNA for the CDR3: TGTGCCAGCAGAGGACAGGGGGAAAGAGGAGGCTACACCTTC. This codes for CASRGQGERGGYTF.

The V and J genes are TRBV11-2 and TRBJ2-7, with 8 bases that match TRBD2. Germline V gives CDR1 SGHAT, CDR2 FQNNGV. The V segment lost 7 bases and the J segment 8 bases; nucleotides outside the gene matches: 13. The CDR3 has 14 residues. The CDR3 reads CASNSYISGAKQYF. In nucleotides, the CDR3 is TGTGCCAGCAACTCGTATATTAGCGGGGCTAAGCAGTACTTC.

The chain combines TRBV2 with TRBJ2-7; D may be TRBD2 (5 bases). The V and J ends lost 7 bases and 3 bases respectively, with 10 bases between them. Germline lookup yields CDR1 SNHLY and CDR2 FYNNEI. The CDR3 covers 12 residues. CDR3 region: CASKRSGYEQYF. The CDR3 DNA sequence: TGTGCCAGCAAGCGGAGCGGCTACGAGCAGTACTTC.

The J gene is TRBJ2-5, the V gene TRBV6-6, with D unclear. Trimming shortened V by 0 bases and J by 13 bases, and 6 bases separated the two germline ends. CDR3 size: 10 residues. CDR1 and CDR2 (germline): MNHNY, SVGAGI (reference sequence). Here the CDR3 reads CASSYSPRYF. The CDR3 DNA is TGTGCCAGCAGTTACTCTCCGAGGTACTTC.

The chain uses TRBV29-1 and TRBJ1-2, with D maybe TRBD1 (6 bases). V lost 4 bases and J lost 3, with 12 bases in between. This CDR3 is built from 13 residues. Germline-derived CDR1 and CDR2 are SQVTM and ANQGSEA. The CDR3 is CSVGNRADYGYTF. CDR3 coding DNA: TGCAGCGTTGGGAACAGGGCTGACTATGGCTACACCTTC.

This clone appeared a few times. The chain uses TRBV7-9 and TRBJ2-2; 8 bases are a match to TRBD2. The length of the CDR3 is 15 residues. The germline gives CDR1 SEHNR, CDR2 FQNEAQ (reference sequence). After removal of 8 bases from V and 3 bases from J, the junction contained 8 bases not matched to a gene. This CDR3 is CASPNGTRDTGELFF. CDR3 coding DNA: TGTGCCAGCCCTAACGGGACTAGAGACACCGGGGAGCTGTTTTTT.

This clone was found once. The chain uses TRBV28 and TRBJ1-6; 8 bases are shared with TRBD1. Germline-derived CDR1 and CDR2 are MDHEN and SYDVKM. The CDR3 is made up of 16 amino acids. The J segment lost 7 bases and the V segment lost 4 bases, leaving 9 bases of the junction unmatched. The CDR3 sequence: CASSSSLTGENSPLHF. In nucleotides, the CDR3 is TGTGCCAGCAGTTCCTCTCTGACAGGGGAAAATTCACCCCTCCACTTT.

CDR3 in amino acids: CASSSGGLRTEAFF. The CDR3, as DNA: TGTGCCAGCAGTTCGGGAGGGCTGAGGACTGAAGCTTTCTTT. The chain carries TRBV28 and TRBJ1-1; D is unclear. This CDR3 is 14 amino acids long. V was cut by 4 bases and J by 5 bases, with 14 bases left in between. Germline CDR1 reads MDHEN; CDR2 reads SYDVKM.

The rearrangement joins TRBV6-6 to TRBJ2-7; TRBD1 aligns across 10 bases. The J segment lost 8 bases and the V segment lost 4 bases, leaving 11 bases of the junction unmatched. The CDR3 is 15 residues long. Per the germline V gene, CDR1 is MNHNY and CDR2 is SVGAGI (reference sequence). CDR3 nucleotide sequence: TGTGCCAGCAGTTCCCCGGGACAGGGGACTCTGAAGCAGTACTTC. Residues: CASSSPGQGTLKQYF.

The J gene is TRBJ2-3, the V gene TRBV7-2; 8 nucleotides agree with TRBD2. J lost 6 bases, V lost 2 bases, and 7 bases had no gene match. The CDR3 has 15 residues. Per germline, CDR1 SGHTA and CDR2 FQGNSA. DNA of the CDR3: TGTGCCAGCAGCTTATCTGGAGCGGGGGCGGATACGCAGTATTTT. This gives the protein CASSLSGAGADTQYF. Drawing the rest from reference TRBV7-2 and TRBJ2-3, the complete variable domain is GAGVSQSPSNKVTEKGKDVELRCDPISGHTALYWYRQSLGQGLEFLIYFQGNSAPDKSGLPSDRFSAERTGGSVSTLTIQRTQQEDSAVYLCASSLSGAGADTQYFGPGTRLTVL.